A single sample is the source of the 4 T cell receptor beta chains below, sequenced in a study of regulatory T cells in long-lasting Graves disease. As to time point: newly diagnosed GD, antithyroid drugs for less than 3 months. Making the TCR library involved RNA that had been extracted from PBMCs. Library construction for TCR beta used iRepertoire HTBI primers and Arm-PCR of CDR3 regions. TCRdb passed the multiplex PCR reads through MiXCR, listing each CDR3 protein once. The table lists some 450,000 distinct CDR3 sequences, 16% of them singletons. A further study also used this sample, focusing on T cells in Graves' hyperthyroidism and ophthalmopathy.

The specimen was peripheral blood mononuclear cells (PBMCs), collected at new diagnosis, from a patient treated with antithyroid drugs. Every receptor here comes from a woman aged 25 to 45 with Graves disease.

With regard to this clonotype: Compared with germline, one end of the junction differs, possibly owing to a read error. Here the CDR3 DNA reads TGTGCCAGCCTCCAGGGAAGGAACACCAGGGAGCTGTTTTTT. It specifies CASLQGRNTRELFF. This chain links TRBV28 with TRBJ2-2, with D perhaps TRBD1 (5 bases). The CDR3 spans 14 residues. From germline, CDR1 is MDHEN and CDR2 SYDVKM.

This clonotype was counted a few times. The chain uses TRBV6-5 and TRBJ2-7; 8 nucleotides agree with TRBD2. J was trimmed by 0 bases and V by 4 bases; bases with no gene match: 8. There are 16 residues in the CDR3. Germline CDR1 is MNHEY and CDR2 is SVGAGI. Here the CDR3 DNA reads TGTGCCAGCAGTTCCCTTAGCGGGAAGAGCTCCTACGAGCAGTACTTC. Its protein is CASSSLSGKSSYEQYF.

The chain is built from TRBV10-1 and TRBJ1-1; D gene uncertain. CDR1 WNHNN and CDR2 SYGVQD come from the germline V gene (reference sequence). The V and J ends lost 3 bases and 6 bases respectively, with 14 bases between them. The CDR3 runs to 14 residues. For the CDR3, the DNA is TGCGCCAGCAGTGACTCGGCGGGTGCAGCTGAAGCTTTCTTT. Encoded protein: CASSDSAGAAEAFF.

V gene TRBV6-2 or TRBV6-3 combines with J gene TRBJ2-1; 11 bases agree with TRBD2. J gave up 9 bases and V 0 bases, and 7 bases lay outside the gene matches. CDR3 length equals 16 residues. Germline CDR1 MNHEY, CDR2 SVGEGT. This CDR3 is CASSYSYLAGGLEQFF. DNA of the CDR3: TGTGCCAGCAGTTACTCGTACCTAGCGGGAGGTCTTGAGCAGTTCTTC.